This record covers a single TCR beta chain. This sample stems from a study of blood T cell repertoires in COVID-19. Overall study context: In each case, the material was cDNA or gDNA derived from T cells, B-cell-depleted T cells, or PBMCs.

As handled by the study authors: Reference gene primer amplification gave estimated nucleated cell counts. Libraries were prepared by immunoSEQ multiplex PCR; TCRdb keeps only in-frame clonotypes and omits some of them. From that table come the V and J calls and clone size; the DNA was used to work out D and trimming. The table shows 210,000 or so clones, with roughly 80% occurring only once. Losses at the gene ends were 6 bases for V and 7 bases for J; bases not matched to a gene: 8. Germline V gene data show CDR1 as KGHSH and CDR2 as LQKENI. CDR3 length equals 14 residues. The V gene is TRBV18, the J gene TRBJ2-1; 8 nucleotides align to TRBD2. Sequenced sample: peripheral blood. The clonotype originates from a human donor in a cohort sampled during active COVID-19. The CDR3 coding sequence is TGTGCCAGCTCCTTTGGACTAGCAGGTAATGAGCAGTTCTTC. This encodes CASSFGLAGNEQFF.